The 23 T cell receptor beta chains listed next were all sequenced from one sample in a study of T cell responses to AZD1222 COVID-19 vaccine. Here immunoSEQ multiplex PCR was the method, and the copy in TCRdb shows in-frame clones only, minus some. The sample consists of 85,000 to 90,000 clones, less than 90% of them appearing once. This specimen was peripheral blood, taken 28 days after the second AZD1222 dose. The receptors shown here come from an adult who received the AZD1222 COVID-19 vaccine.

This chain connects TRBV7-7 to TRBJ1-2; 7 nucleotides match TRBD1. Germline V gene lookup returns CDR1 SSHAT and CDR2 FNYEAQ (reference sequence). J gave up 0 bases and V 9 bases, and 10 bases lay outside the gene matches. This CDR3 region has 15 residues. The CDR3 loop reads CASWDRKASNYGYTF. Here the CDR3 DNA reads TGTGCCAGTTGGGACAGAAAAGCTTCTAACTATGGCTACACCTTC.

This clone was seen once. This rearrangement joins TRBV19 to TRBJ1-6; D is unclear. This CDR3 comprises 15 residues. Germline V gene sequence: CDR1 LNHDA, CDR2 SQIVND (reference sequence). The germline V and J ends were trimmed by 6 bases and 7 bases, with 16 bases remaining between them. CDR3 DNA sequence: TGTGCCAGTAGCCCCTTATCGCGGGGAAATTCACCCCTCCACTTT. This codes for CASSPLSRGNSPLHF.

As for this clone: The junction differs from germline at one of its ends, possibly a read error. The genes are TRBV11-2 and TRBJ2-1, with unresolved D. The CDR3 has 15 residues. The germline gives CDR1 SGHAT, CDR2 FQNNGV. CDR3 amino acids: CASSSGSYSYNEQFF. The CDR3 region has the DNA TGTGCCAGCAGCTCTGGGTCGTACTCCTACAATGAACAGTTCTTC.

The V call is TRBV5-1, the J call TRBJ2-1, with 13 bases fitting TRBD2. There are 17 residues in the CDR3. Trimming removed 1 base from V and 9 bases from J; junction bases left unmatched: 10. From germline, CDR1 is SGHRS and CDR2 YFSETQ. The CDR3 DNA reads as TGCGCCAGCAGCTTGCCCCCACTAGCGGGGGGGGACAGTGAGCAGTTCTTC. Translated, it gives CASSLPPLAGGDSEQFF.

The genes are TRBV5-1 and TRBJ1-2, with no clear D. Germline V gene sequence: CDR1 SGHRS, CDR2 YFSETQ. V lost 2 bases to trimming and J lost 5 bases, with 10 bases between them. The CDR3 loop spans 13 amino acids. The CDR3 here is CASSFGEDYGYTF. CDR3 bases: TGCGCCAGCAGCTTCGGGGAGGATTATGGCTACACCTTC.

V and J are TRBV2 and TRBJ2-7; D call uncertain. Trimming removed 6 bases at V and 3 bases at J, with 6 bases between. The germline CDR1 and CDR2 sequences are SNHLY and FYNNEI. CDR3 size: 11 residues. CDR3 amino acids: CASRSYYEQYF. The CDR3 region has the DNA TGTGCCAGCAGATCCTACTACGAGCAGTACTTC.

V is TRBV29-1 and J is TRBJ2-3; 11 positions agree with TRBD2. V lost 6 bases and J lost 1; bases outside the gene matches: 3. This CDR3 spans 14 amino acids. Germline V gene sequence: CDR1 SQVTM, CDR2 ANQGSEA. CDR3 in DNA: TGCAGCGTCGCACTAGCGGGGGGCACAGATACGCAGTATTTT. It codes for CSVALAGGTDTQYF.

This clone appeared a single time. The chain employs TRBV5-5 and TRBJ1-2; a possible D gene is TRBD1 (5 bases). This CDR3 contains 13 residues. V gave up 1 base and J gave up 4 bases, with 8 bases separating them. Germline V gene data show CDR1 as SGHKS and CDR2 as YYEKEE (reference sequence). The CDR3 here is CASSLWGGYGYTF. The CDR3 nucleotides read TGTGCCAGCAGCTTGTGGGGGGGCTATGGCTACACCTTC.

The chain is built from TRBV5-3 and TRBJ2-5, with unresolved D. TRBV5-3 is classed as an ORF, of uncertain function. Trimming took 0 bases from V and 4 from J, leaving 19 bases between them. The CDR3 is 17 residues long. CDR3 sequence: CARSLGVGYSNAETQYF. The CDR3 DNA follows: TGTGCCAGAAGCTTGGGGGTTGGCTACTCGAACGCAGAGACCCAGTACTTC.

V is TRBV19 and J is TRBJ1-5, with D perhaps TRBD1 (5 bases). With 7 bases removed from V and 5 bases from J, the gap between germline ends came to 12 bases. This CDR3 contains 13 residues. Germline CDR1 reads LNHDA; CDR2 reads SQIVND (reference sequence). CDR3 sequence (DNA): TGTGCCAGTAACCCAGACAGAGATCAGCCCCAGCATTTT. It is translated as CASNPDRDQPQHF. The complete variable domain, with remaining parts taken from reference TRBV19 and TRBJ1-5, reads DGGITQSPKYLFRKEGQNVTLSCEQNLNHDAMYWYRQDPGQGLRLIYYSQIVNDFQKGDIAEGYSVSREKKESFPLTVTSAQKNPTAFYLCASNPDRDQPQHFGDGTRLSIL.

This chain connects TRBV2 to TRBJ1-5; 10 nucleotides agree with TRBD1. V dropped 6 bases and J dropped 5; count of bases not matched to a gene: 7. Germline CDR1 reads SNHLY; CDR2 reads FYNNEI. CDR3 length equals 15 residues. The DNA for the CDR3 is TGTGCCAGCAGAGGAGCGACAGGGGGCTATCAGCCCCAGCATTTT. Residues: CASRGATGGYQPQHF.

J is TRBJ2-7 and V is TRBV29-1, with D tentatively TRBD1 (6 bases). The germline V gene encodes CDR1 SQVTM and CDR2 ANQGSEA. V lost 3 bases and J 2 bases, leaving 14 bases between the germline ends. The CDR3 sequence is 14 residues long. The CDR3 region is CSVEETGPTYEQYF. CDR3 coding DNA: TGCAGCGTTGAGGAAACAGGGCCCACCTACGAGCAGTACTTC.

The rearrangement uses TRBV21-1 and TRBJ2-7; the table's D call TRBD2 went unverified against the DNA. TRBV21-1 is marked as a pseudogene. This CDR3 spans 15 amino acids. The CDR3 loop is CASSKVFAFLYEQYF. As DNA, the CDR3 is TGTGCCAGCAGCAAAGTCTTTGCGTTCCTCTACGAGCAGTACTTC.

This clone was counted a single time. The J gene is TRBJ2-3, the V gene TRBV6-5; 7 positions match TRBD1. The germline V gene has CDR1 MNHEY and CDR2 SVGAGI. This CDR3 comprises 14 residues. V was clipped by 9 bases and J by 0 bases; unmatched bases: 6. The CDR3 spells CASRGTASTDTQYF. The DNA for the CDR3 is TGTGCCAGTAGAGGGACAGCCAGCACAGATACGCAGTATTTT.

The V gene is TRBV12-5, the J gene TRBJ2-7, with TRBD1 identical over 8 bases. Trimming removed 0 bases from V and 4 bases from J; junction bases left unmatched: 8. The germline V gene encodes CDR1 LGHNT and CDR2 FRNRAP. The CDR3 runs 16 residues. The CDR3 reads CASGLVYPGGWYEQYF. The CDR3 DNA reads TGTGCTAGTGGTTTGGTATATCCAGGGGGCTGGTACGAGCAGTACTTC.

V usage is TRBV7-2 and J usage is TRBJ2-2; D is unclear. The CDR3 covers 16 residues. V gave up 1 base and J gave up 6 bases, with 15 bases separating them. Looked up from germline, CDR1 is SGHTA and CDR2 is FQGNSA. This CDR3 reads CASSLVLGGMAGELFF. As DNA, the CDR3 is TGTGCCAGCAGCTTAGTATTGGGCGGAATGGCCGGGGAGCTGTTTTTT.

CDR3 loop: CASSLTPRRDTGNTIYF. Written as DNA, the CDR3 is TGTGCCAGCAGCTTAACACCCCGGAGAGACACTGGAAACACCATATATTTT. The rearrangement uses TRBV7-6 and TRBJ1-3; D not resolved. Deletions cut 2 bases from V and 2 bases from J, with 16 bases between. CDR1 and CDR2 from the germline V gene are SGHVS and FNYEAQ. This CDR3 contains 17 residues.

J is TRBJ1-3 and V is TRBV5-1, with TRBD1 matching over 8 bases. The CDR3 covers 16 residues. Germline CDR1 reads SGHRS; CDR2 reads YFSETQ. V was pared by 0 bases and J by 2 bases, with 4 bases of the junction left unmatched. The CDR3 here is CASSLGTGQTGNTIYF. The CDR3 bases are TGCGCCAGCAGCTTGGGGACAGGGCAGACTGGAAACACCATATATTTT.

J is TRBJ2-5 and V is TRBV19; 8 nucleotides align to TRBD2. Germline lookup yields CDR1 LNHDA and CDR2 SQIVND (reference sequence). The CDR3 spans 14 residues. V lost 6 bases to trimming and J lost 5 bases; unmatched junction nucleotides: 8. In DNA form, the CDR3 reads TGTGCCAGTAGCCTGATTAGCGGGGTGGAGACCCAGTACTTC. Protein: CASSLISGVETQYF.

This clone was seen just once. V and J are TRBV29-1 and TRBJ1-1, with 7 bases aligning to TRBD1. V was clipped by 3 bases and J by 2 bases; unmatched bases: 6. Germline V gene lookup returns CDR1 SQVTM and CDR2 ANQGSEA. The CDR3 runs to 14 residues. This CDR3 is CSVERGTANTEAFF. The CDR3 DNA reads TGCAGCGTTGAGCGAGGGACAGCCAACACTGAAGCTTTCTTT.

The CDR3 bases are TGCGCCAGCAGCTTTTCGGGAGGCTACGAGCAGTACTTC. Translating it yields CASSFSGGYEQYF. The chain uses TRBV5-1 and TRBJ2-7, with 7 bases that match TRBD2. The CDR3 sequence is 13 residues long. Germline CDR1 SGHRS, CDR2 YFSETQ. V lost 2 bases and J lost 3; bases outside the gene matches: 2.

The rearrangement uses TRBV5-1 and TRBJ1-2; D may be TRBD1 (5 bases). Trimming removed 0 bases at V and 10 bases at J, with 13 bases between. The CDR3 has 13 residues. Germline CDR1 SGHRS, CDR2 YFSETQ. CDR3 DNA sequence: TGCGCCAGCAGCTTGGGGTGGCAGGGAGACTACACCTTC. Its protein product is CASSLGWQGDYTF.

The V and J genes are TRBV2 and TRBJ1-1; D is unresolved. This CDR3 is built from 14 residues. Germline CDR1 reads SNHLY; CDR2 reads FYNNEI. V dropped 4 bases and J dropped 11 bases, with 20 bases sitting between them. The CDR3 nucleotides are TGTGCCAGCAGTGCCCCGGCACTCCCCAGTCGGGCTTTCTTT. Translating it yields CASSAPALPSRAFF.